Listed here are 13 T cell receptor beta chains from one sample, sequenced in a study of early T cells in non-severe SARS-CoV-2 infection. TCRdb ran MiXCR on the 5' RACE reads and lists one entry per CDR3 protein. This sample has around 70,000 distinct CDR3 sequences, with roughly 15% found just once. The sample comprised whole blood. The receptors stem from an adult who was a healthcare worker with PCR-confirmed SARS-CoV-2 infection or an uninfected control (not recorded which).

This chain joins TRBV9 and TRBJ2-7; no definite D call. With 4 bases removed from V and 2 bases from J, the gap between germline ends came to 13 bases. Germline V gives CDR1 SGDLS, CDR2 YYNGEE. There are 14 residues in the CDR3. The CDR3 nucleotides read TGTGCCAGCAGCTGGGATGGGTTCCCCTACGAGCAGTACTTC. It encodes CASSWDGFPYEQYF.

The chain recombines TRBV14 with TRBJ2-6; TRBD1 matches at 8 bases. In germline, CDR1 is SGHDN, CDR2 FVKESK. The CDR3 loop spans 19 amino acids. V lost 0 bases and J lost 3; bases outside the gene matches: 10. CDR3 sequence reads: CASSQDPGTGLFGANVLTF. For the CDR3, the DNA is TGTGCCAGCAGCCAAGATCCCGGGACAGGCCTCTTTGGGGCCAACGTCCTGACTTTC.

J is TRBJ2-7 and V is TRBV9, with 9 positions matching TRBD1. Germline values: CDR1 SGDLS, CDR2 YYNGEE. This CDR3 is built from 15 residues. The V and J ends lost 5 bases and 6 bases, in that order; junction bases with no gene match: 12. The CDR3 bases are TGTGCCAGCAGTGCCGGGGGGACAGGGTTCGTCGAGCAGTACTTC. Protein sequence: CASSAGGTGFVEQYF.

CDR3: CASSPSQGDSNQPQHF. The CDR3 bases are TGTGCCAGCAGTCCATCACAGGGAGATAGCAATCAGCCCCAGCATTTT. This sequence joins TRBV27 and TRBJ1-5; D is possibly TRBD1 (6 bases). The germline gives CDR1 MNHEY, CDR2 SMNVEV (reference sequence). The CDR3 runs 16 residues. With 5 bases removed from V and 0 bases from J, the gap between germline ends came to 14 bases.

This clonotype has only a few counts. The rearrangement uses TRBV20-1 and TRBJ1-5; TRBD1 agrees at 7 bases. The V gene end was trimmed by 4 bases and the J gene end by 5 bases; junction bases not matched to a gene: 5. Germline-derived CDR1 and CDR2 are DFQATT and SNEGSKA (reference sequence). The CDR3 totals 13 residues. The CDR3 bases are TGCAGTGCTAATCAGGGGGGTGATCAGCCCCAGCATTTT. It translates to CSANQGGDQPQHF.

The chain couples TRBV6-6 to TRBJ1-5, with 12 bases fitting TRBD1. CDR3 length: 16 amino acids. The germline V gene encodes CDR1 MNHNY and CDR2 SVGAGI (reference sequence). The V and J ends lost 6 bases and 3 bases, in that order; junction bases with no gene match: 6. Written as DNA, the CDR3 is TGTGCCAGCAGCCCGGGACAGGGGGCGTCCAATCAGCCCCAGCATTTT. It codes for CASSPGQGASNQPQHF.

This clonotype was observed a handful of times. The chain is built from TRBV11-3 and TRBJ1-1; no clear D. CDR1 and CDR2 from the germline V gene are SGHNT and YENEEA. V was cut by 1 base and J by 0 bases, with 9 bases left in between. This CDR3 is 15 amino acids long. CDR3 sequence (DNA): TGTGCCAGCAGCTTAGGTGCCAGCTTGAACACTGAAGCTTTCTTT. Its translation: CASSLGASLNTEAFF.

The chain joins TRBV30 to TRBJ2-4, with TRBD2 as a possible D gene (5 bases). The CDR3 runs 16 residues. Germline V gene lookup returns CDR1 GTSNPN and CDR2 SVGIG (reference sequence). V lost 3 bases, J lost 1 base, and 16 bases lay in between. CDR3 region: CAWRGSGRGAKNIQYF. For the CDR3, the DNA is TGTGCCTGGAGAGGGAGCGGCCGGGGTGCCAAAAACATTCAGTACTTC.

This clonotype turned up a few times. The chain is built from TRBV5-1 and TRBJ2-7; D possibly corresponds to TRBD1 (6 bases). The germline V and J ends were trimmed by 2 bases and 9 bases, with 15 bases remaining between them. Germline CDR1 SGHRS, CDR2 YFSETQ. The CDR3 covers 13 residues. The chain's CDR3 is CASSLGQSQAQYF. In nucleotides, the CDR3 is TGCGCCAGCAGCTTAGGACAGAGTCAGGCGCAGTACTTC.

This clonotype was observed at least ten times. This CDR3 reads CSAPSSGGAPETQYF. The CDR3 DNA sequence: TGCAGTGCCCCCTCTAGCGGGGGGGCCCCAGAGACCCAGTACTTC. The rearrangement joins TRBV20-1 to TRBJ2-5; 12 bases are shared with TRBD2. The CDR3 consists of 15 residues. Germline V gene sequence: CDR1 DFQATT, CDR2 SNEGSKA (reference sequence). Unmatched junction bases numbered 9, after V lost 6 bases and J lost 4 bases.

This clonotype has at least ten counts. The chain joins TRBV19 to TRBJ2-7; tentative D call: TRBD2 (6 bases). CDR3 length: 16 amino acids. CDR1 is LNHDA, CDR2 SQIVND, per germline (reference sequence). The V end was cut by 5 bases, the J end by 0 bases, with 17 bases between. In DNA form, the CDR3 reads TGTGCCAGTAGTCACCTAGGGGTGGGGGGCTCCTACGAGCAGTACTTC. Residues: CASSHLGVGGSYEQYF.

The gene calls are TRBV29-1 and TRBJ2-3, with TRBD1 identical over 9 bases. Per the germline V gene, CDR1 is SQVTM and CDR2 is ANQGSEA. The CDR3 sequence is 14 residues long. After removal of 7 bases from V and 5 bases from J, the junction contained 10 bases not matched to a gene. CDR3 sequence: CSAQGTGSVDTQYF. In DNA, the CDR3 is TGCAGCGCACAGGGGACAGGGTCGGTAGATACGCAGTATTTT.

Worth noting for this clonotype: Mismatch with germline at one junction end may stem from a read error. The chain joins TRBV7-7 to TRBJ2-5, with D unresolved. Germline loops: CDR1 SSHAT, CDR2 FNYEAQ (reference sequence). This CDR3 contains 13 residues. As DNA, the CDR3 is TGTGCTAGCAGCTTAGGGTACCAAGAGACCCAGTACTTC. This encodes CASSLGYQETQYF.